This T cell receptor beta chain was observed in a study of tumor-infiltrating lymphocytes in primary liver carcinoma. Study-level results: Tumors reached a significantly greater top-250-clone fraction than blood did (p = 0.039). Between tumor regions, pairs overlapped more than tumor-adjacent and tumor-blood pairs did.

CDR1 is SQVTM, CDR2 ANQGSEA, per germline. The CDR3 spans 12 residues. Researchers generated TCR beta cDNA from 500 to 600 ng of total RNA, relying on a constant-region primer. Each TCR beta library was derived from three nested multiplex PCR rounds that employed slightly modified ARM-PCR. TRBV1-TRBV30 forward primers and a C-beta reverse primer were used in the first two PCR rounds, which each ran for approximately 9 cycles. TCRdb re-called the multiplex PCR reads through MiXCR, storing one row per CDR3 protein. This table holds 300,000 to 350,000 distinct CDR3 sequences, about 61% found once. A word on this clonotype: The antigen is not known. Germline and junction disagree at one end, which may indicate a read error.

Unsorted whole blood supplied the blood RNA, and germline DNA was isolated too. Chronic HBV infection affected patients, none of whom had received treatment. The chain links TRBV29-1 to TRBJ1-5; the D gene is possibly TRBD1 (5 bases). This receptor was identified in a man in his forties or fifties with primary liver carcinoma and hepatitis B virus infection. Sequenced: peripheral blood. CDR3 residues: CNVGHSSQPQHF. The CDR3 region has the DNA TGTAACGTCGGACACAGCAGTCAGCCCCAGCATTTT. Complete variable domain (other parts from reference TRBV29-1 and TRBJ1-5): SAVISQKPSRDICQRGTSLTIQCQVDSQVTMMFWYRQQPGQSLTLIATANQGSEATYESGFVIDKFPISRPNLTFSTLTVSNMSPEDSSIYLCNVGHSSQPQHFGDGTRLSIL.